The 7 T cell receptor beta chains below come from one sample, sequenced in a study of blood T cells in healthy people across ages. Combining a sample-barcoded 5' primer with a J-beta primer mix, a second PCR ran for about 7 to 12 cycles. In TCRdb, the 5' RACE reads were re-called with MiXCR into one record per CDR3 protein. The profile shows 1.5 million to 2 million distinct CDR3 sequences, 25% to 30% of them singletons. The sample consisted of blood. These receptors were taken from a woman younger than 45 in good health.

The gene calls are TRBV29-1 and TRBJ2-4; tentatively, D is TRBD2 (6 bases). CDR1 SQVTM and CDR2 ANQGSEA come from the germline V gene. The CDR3 has 14 amino acids. V gave up 4 bases and J gave up 12 bases, with 22 bases separating them. The CDR3 is CSVVEWEEMYTQYF. As DNA, the CDR3 is TGCAGCGTTGTAGAATGGGAGGAAATGTACACTCAGTACTTC. Full variable domain (rest looked up from reference TRBV29-1 and TRBJ2-4): SAVISQKPSRDICQRGTSLTIQCQVDSQVTMMFWYRQQPGQSLTLIATANQGSEATYESGFVIDKFPISRPNLTFSTLTVSNMSPEDSSIYLCSVVEWEEMYTQYFGAGTRLSVL.

This clonotype was recorded a few times. The V and J genes are TRBV20-1 and TRBJ1-2; 8 nucleotides line up with TRBD1. V lost 3 bases and J lost 8; bases outside the gene matches: 8. This CDR3 has 13 amino acids. Germline values: CDR1 DFQATT, CDR2 SNEGSKA (reference sequence). CDR3 region: CSASGTGAWGYTF. As DNA, the CDR3 is TGCAGTGCTAGCGGGACAGGCGCCTGGGGCTACACCTTC.

The rearrangement links TRBV28 to TRBJ2-1, with 7 bases lining up with TRBD2. CDR3 length: 15 residues. Trimming removed 5 bases from V and 10 bases from J; junction bases left unmatched: 14. The V gene's germline CDR1 is MDHEN and CDR2 SYDVKM. The CDR3 sequence: CASSPVGGSKTEQFF. The CDR3 bases are TGTGCCAGCAGTCCAGTCGGGGGGAGCAAGACCGAGCAGTTCTTC.

The J gene is TRBJ2-5, the V gene TRBV20-1; D unresolved. Looked up from germline, CDR1 is DFQATT and CDR2 is SNEGSKA (reference sequence). This CDR3 is 12 amino acids long. V lost 5 bases and J lost 1, with 8 bases in between. CDR3 in DNA: TGCAGTGCTCTGGAATCCCAAGAGACCCAGTACTTC. As protein: CSALESQETQYF.

This clonotype was detected ten times or more. J is TRBJ1-2 and V is TRBV28; D might be TRBD1 (6 bases). The V and J ends lost 7 bases and 0 bases respectively, with 18 bases between them. Germline CDR1 reads MDHEN; CDR2 reads SYDVKM. This CDR3 contains 16 residues. DNA of the CDR3: TGTGCCAGCATCACGGCAGGGGTCATGGCTAACTATGGCTACACCTTC. Encoded protein: CASITAGVMANYGYTF.

This clonotype showed up just a few times. The rearrangement uses TRBV29-1 and TRBJ2-3; 7 bases are shared with TRBD1. Germline loops: CDR1 SQVTM, CDR2 ANQGSEA. The CDR3 runs to 13 residues. V was pared by 3 bases and J by 5 bases, with 5 bases of the junction left unmatched. The DNA of the CDR3 is TGCAGCGTTGACGAGGGGGCTAGAGATACGCAGTATTTT. Amino acid sequence: CSVDEGARDTQYF.

This clonotype came up a few times. The chain combines TRBV5-1 with TRBJ2-7; D tentatively reads TRBD1 or TRBD2 (5 bases each). CDR3 size: 15 residues. Germline loops: CDR1 SGHRS, CDR2 YFSETQ. Trimming stripped 0 bases from V and 3 bases from J, with 13 bases between. The CDR3 loop reads CASSLGQGRHYEQYF. The CDR3 DNA reads TGCGCCAGCAGCTTGGGTCAGGGACGCCACTACGAGCAGTACTTC.